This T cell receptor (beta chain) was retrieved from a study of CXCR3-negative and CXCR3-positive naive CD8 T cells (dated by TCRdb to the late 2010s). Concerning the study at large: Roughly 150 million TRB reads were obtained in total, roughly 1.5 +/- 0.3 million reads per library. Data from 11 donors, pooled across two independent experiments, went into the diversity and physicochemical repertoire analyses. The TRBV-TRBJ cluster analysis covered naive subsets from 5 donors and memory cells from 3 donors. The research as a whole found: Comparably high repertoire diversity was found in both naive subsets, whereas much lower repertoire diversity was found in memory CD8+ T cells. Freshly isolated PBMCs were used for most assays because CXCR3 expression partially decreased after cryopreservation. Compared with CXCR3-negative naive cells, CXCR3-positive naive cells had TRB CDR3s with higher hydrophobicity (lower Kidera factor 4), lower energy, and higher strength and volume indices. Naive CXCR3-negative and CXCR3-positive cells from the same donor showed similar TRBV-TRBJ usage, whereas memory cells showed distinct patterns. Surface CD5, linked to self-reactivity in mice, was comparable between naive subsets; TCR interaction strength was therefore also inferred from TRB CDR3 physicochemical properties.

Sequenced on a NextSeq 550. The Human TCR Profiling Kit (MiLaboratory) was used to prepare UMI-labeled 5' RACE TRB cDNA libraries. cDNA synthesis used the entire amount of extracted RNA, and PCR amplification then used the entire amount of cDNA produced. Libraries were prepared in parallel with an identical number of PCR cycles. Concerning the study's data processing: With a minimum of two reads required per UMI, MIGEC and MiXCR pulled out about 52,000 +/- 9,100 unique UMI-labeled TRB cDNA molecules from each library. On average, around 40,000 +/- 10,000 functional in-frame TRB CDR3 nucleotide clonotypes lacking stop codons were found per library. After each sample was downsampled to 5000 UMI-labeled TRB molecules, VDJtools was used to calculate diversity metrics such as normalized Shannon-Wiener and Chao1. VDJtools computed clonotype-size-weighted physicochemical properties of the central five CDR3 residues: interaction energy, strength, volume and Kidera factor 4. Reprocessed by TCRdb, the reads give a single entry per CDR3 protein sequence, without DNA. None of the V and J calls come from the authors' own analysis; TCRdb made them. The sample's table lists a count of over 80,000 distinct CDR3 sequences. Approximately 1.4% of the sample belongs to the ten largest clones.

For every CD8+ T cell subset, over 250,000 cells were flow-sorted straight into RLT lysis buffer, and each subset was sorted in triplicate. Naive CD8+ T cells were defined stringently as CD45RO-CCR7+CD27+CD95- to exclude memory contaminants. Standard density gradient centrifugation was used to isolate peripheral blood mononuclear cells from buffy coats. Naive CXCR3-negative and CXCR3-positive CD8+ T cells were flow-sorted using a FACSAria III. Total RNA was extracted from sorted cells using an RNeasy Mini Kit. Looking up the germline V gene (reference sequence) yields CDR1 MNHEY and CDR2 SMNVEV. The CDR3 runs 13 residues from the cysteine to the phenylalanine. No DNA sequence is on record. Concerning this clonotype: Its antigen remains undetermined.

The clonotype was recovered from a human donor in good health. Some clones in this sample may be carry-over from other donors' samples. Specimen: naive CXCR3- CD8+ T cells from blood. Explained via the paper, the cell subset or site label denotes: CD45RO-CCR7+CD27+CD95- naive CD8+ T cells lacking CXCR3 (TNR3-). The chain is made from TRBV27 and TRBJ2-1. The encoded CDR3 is CASSFTHYNEQFF.